Shown below are 8 T cell receptor beta chains from a single sample sequenced in a study of cytomegalovirus exposure and HLA in healthy donors. PCR was performed using 60 Vbeta and 13 Jbeta primers. Produced via immunoSEQ multiplex PCR; TCRdb's table is partial and in-frame only. Seen here are about 90,000 clones, roughly 66% observed once, and the top ten hold around 2.3%. Sequences were obtained from PBMCs. The source is a man aged 25 to 45 in good health and CMV-seronegative.

The chain recombines TRBV5-4 with TRBJ1-1; 7 bases are a match to TRBD1. V lost 4 bases and J lost 1; bases outside the gene matches: 7. Germline CDR1 reads SGHNT; CDR2 reads YYREEE (reference sequence). This CDR3 has 15 amino acids. The CDR3 sequence is CASSRPSGGNTEAFF. CDR3 DNA sequence: TGTGCCAGCAGCCGCCCTTCAGGGGGGAACACTGAAGCTTTCTTT.

The chain carries TRBV6-5 and TRBJ1-1; D uncertain. The length of the CDR3 is 14 residues. V gave up 6 bases and J gave up 0 bases, with 11 bases separating them. Germline CDR1 reads MNHEY; CDR2 reads SVGAGI. CDR3 region: CASRIELMNTEAFF. CDR3 coding DNA: TGTGCCAGCAGGATTGAGTTGATGAACACTGAAGCTTTCTTT.

The CDR3 coding sequence is TGTGCCAGTAGCCCAAACAGGGAAGGGGGCCGCACGCCTCAGCCCCAGCATTTT. Translation: CASSPNREGGRTPQPQHF. The rearrangement uses TRBV19 and TRBJ1-5, with TRBD1 identical over 7 bases. CDR1 is LNHDA and CDR2 is SQIVND in the germline V gene (reference sequence). The junction had 20 bases not matched to a gene; V was cut back by 6 bases and J by 6 bases. The CDR3 contains 18 residues.

J is TRBJ2-7 and V is TRBV28, with D tentatively TRBD2 (6 bases). V lost 6 bases and J 2 bases, leaving 11 bases between the germline ends. Germline-derived CDR1 and CDR2 are MDHEN and SYDVKM. The CDR3 is 13 residues long. The CDR3 loop is CASRSGTAYEQYF. DNA for the CDR3: TGTGCCAGCAGGTCCGGGACTGCCTACGAGCAGTACTTC.

This chain links TRBV6-5 with TRBJ2-7; 8 bases match TRBD2. J lost 9 bases, V lost 6 bases, and 10 bases had no gene match. The germline gives CDR1 MNHEY, CDR2 SVGAGI. The CDR3 sequence is 13 residues long. The CDR3 here is CASRNSGARRQYF. The CDR3 nucleotides read TGTGCCAGCAGAAATAGCGGGGCCCGAAGGCAGTACTTC.

V and J are TRBV5-4 and TRBJ1-1; a weak D match, TRBD1 (6 bases). Germline CDR1 SGHNT, CDR2 YYREEE (reference sequence). The CDR3 spans 14 residues. V was shortened by 5 bases and J by 2 bases, with 13 bases between the two germline ends. Here the CDR3 reads CASRDRDTNTEAFF. The CDR3 coding sequence is TGTGCCAGCAGGGACCGGGACACCAACACTGAAGCTTTCTTT.

This clone was counted between two and nine times. The DNA for the CDR3 is TGTGCCAGTAGTATCTACGGGACAGGAACCTACGAGCAGTACTTC. Its translation: CASSIYGTGTYEQYF. This chain joins TRBV19 and TRBJ2-7, with 8 bases that match TRBD1. CDR1 LNHDA and CDR2 SQIVND come from the germline V gene (reference sequence). V shed 3 bases, J shed 2 bases, and the junction held 6 bases outside the gene matches. The CDR3 totals 15 residues.

This clone was observed a handful of times. The rearrangement uses TRBV9 and TRBJ1-3, with D possibly TRBD1 on 6 matching bases. With 3 bases removed from V and 0 bases from J, the gap between germline ends came to 13 bases. The CDR3 sequence is 16 residues long. Germline CDR1 and CDR2: SGDLS and YYNGEE. The CDR3 reads CASSEGTPSSGNTIYF. CDR3 DNA sequence: TGTGCCAGCAGCGAGGGGACACCGAGCTCTGGAAACACCATATATTTT.